These 8 T cell receptor beta chains originate from one sample sequenced in a study of beta chain features in type 1 diabetes. Notes on the study in general: Among patients with Type 1 diabetes, TCRB CDR3s were moderately but significantly shorter in every one of the four CD4+ subsets.

The authors reverse transcribed all of the isolated RNA, so sequencing captured expressed TCRB transcripts. The data were produced by immunoSEQ multiplex PCR, yet TCRdb's version contains in-frame clones alone and is incomplete. The table includes 40,000 to 45,000 clones, about 66% detected once. Their antigen targets remain unknown. Specimen: Tregs from blood. The receptors derive from a woman under 30 with type 1 diabetes.

The rearrangement uses TRBV2 and TRBJ2-2; D is perhaps TRBD2 (6 bases). CDR1 SNHLY and CDR2 FYNNEI come from the germline V gene. This CDR3 has 13 residues. Trimming took off 7 bases at V and 6 bases at J, with 12 bases between the two ends. The chain's CDR3 is CASMETSAGELFF. The CDR3 DNA reads TGTGCCAGCATGGAGACTAGTGCCGGGGAGCTGTTTTTT.

The V gene is TRBV2, the J gene TRBJ1-5; a possible D gene is TRBD1 (5 bases). This CDR3 is 15 amino acids long. Trimming took off 2 bases at V and 2 bases at J, with 10 bases between the two ends. From germline, CDR1 is SNHLY and CDR2 FYNNEI. CDR3 sequence reads: CASSEQGRGNQPQHF. The CDR3 DNA reads as TGTGCCAGCAGTGAACAGGGTCGGGGCAATCAGCCCCAGCATTTT.

The CDR3, as DNA: TGCGCCAGCAGCTCGGGACTAGCGGGGTGGTTCTTC. Translation gives CASSSGLAGWFF. This chain links TRBV5-1 with TRBJ2-1, with 13 bases matching TRBD2. Germline CDR1 reads SGHRS; CDR2 reads YFSETQ. The CDR3 runs to 12 residues. J lost 15 bases, V lost 3 bases, and 3 bases had no gene match.

The rearrangement joins TRBV5-1 to TRBJ2-5, with D unresolved. The J call may be faulty, since TRBJ2-7 better matches the DNA end. The CDR3 totals 13 residues. Germline CDR1 SGHRS, CDR2 YFSETQ. This CDR3 is CASSLAKTYEQYF. In nucleotides, the CDR3 is TGCGCCAGCAGCTTGGCAAAAACCTACGAGCAGTACTTC.

This chain joins TRBV28 and TRBJ1-1; maybe TRBD1 (5 bases). Germline V lookup: CDR1 MDHEN, CDR2 SYDVKM. V lost 7 bases and J lost 6, with 12 bases in between. CDR3 size: 12 residues. The CDR3 DNA is TGTGCCAGCACGAATTGGGGGGCTGAAGCTTTCTTT. Its protein is CASTNWGAEAFF.

In its sample, this clone was seen once. The V gene is TRBV11-2, the J gene TRBJ2-7, with D possibly being TRBD2 (6 bases). This CDR3 spans 14 amino acids. The V end was cut by 5 bases, the J end by 2 bases, with 13 bases between. Germline CDR1 and CDR2: SGHAT and FQNNGV. CDR3 nucleotides: TGTGCCAGCAGCACTACCGGGAGTGCCTACGAGCAGTACTTC. This gives the protein CASSTTGSAYEQYF.

In this sample, this clone is medium-sized. The CDR3: CASSLSGSAGEQETQYF. CDR3 nucleotide sequence: TGTGCCAGCAGCTTATCAGGCTCGGCGGGGGAACAAGAGACCCAGTACTTC. The chain carries TRBV7-2 and TRBJ2-5, with 7 bases lining up with TRBD2. Trimming at V came to 2 bases and at J to 2 bases, leaving 11 bases not matched to a gene. CDR3 length: 17 residues. Germline CDR1 is SGHTA and CDR2 is FQGNSA.

The chain is built from TRBV5-1 and TRBJ1-1; tentatively, D is TRBD1 (6 bases). Trimming took off 2 bases at V and 0 bases at J, with 14 bases between the two ends. Germline lookup yields CDR1 SGHRS and CDR2 YFSETQ. The CDR3 length is 16 residues. The CDR3 sequence is CASSLGGTDMNTEAFF. The DNA for the CDR3 is TGCGCCAGCAGCTTAGGGGGAACCGATATGAACACTGAAGCTTTCTTT.